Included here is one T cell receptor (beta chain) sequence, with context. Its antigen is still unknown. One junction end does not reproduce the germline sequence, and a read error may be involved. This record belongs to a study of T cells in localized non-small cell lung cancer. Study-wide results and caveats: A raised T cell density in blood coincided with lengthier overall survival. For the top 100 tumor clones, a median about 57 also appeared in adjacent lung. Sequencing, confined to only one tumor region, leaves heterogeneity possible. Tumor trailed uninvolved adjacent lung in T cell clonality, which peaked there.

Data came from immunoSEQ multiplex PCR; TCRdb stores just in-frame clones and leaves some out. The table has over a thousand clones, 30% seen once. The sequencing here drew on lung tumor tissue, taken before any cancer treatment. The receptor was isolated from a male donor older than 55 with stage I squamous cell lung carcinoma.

For the CDR3, the DNA is TGTGCCAGCAGCGTCAGTGACTCCCACAATGAGCAGTTCTTC. It is translated as CASSVSDSHNEQFF. The chain links TRBV9 to TRBJ2-1, with D unclear. The CDR3 totals 14 residues. CDR1 is SGDLS and CDR2 is YYNGEE in the germline V gene.